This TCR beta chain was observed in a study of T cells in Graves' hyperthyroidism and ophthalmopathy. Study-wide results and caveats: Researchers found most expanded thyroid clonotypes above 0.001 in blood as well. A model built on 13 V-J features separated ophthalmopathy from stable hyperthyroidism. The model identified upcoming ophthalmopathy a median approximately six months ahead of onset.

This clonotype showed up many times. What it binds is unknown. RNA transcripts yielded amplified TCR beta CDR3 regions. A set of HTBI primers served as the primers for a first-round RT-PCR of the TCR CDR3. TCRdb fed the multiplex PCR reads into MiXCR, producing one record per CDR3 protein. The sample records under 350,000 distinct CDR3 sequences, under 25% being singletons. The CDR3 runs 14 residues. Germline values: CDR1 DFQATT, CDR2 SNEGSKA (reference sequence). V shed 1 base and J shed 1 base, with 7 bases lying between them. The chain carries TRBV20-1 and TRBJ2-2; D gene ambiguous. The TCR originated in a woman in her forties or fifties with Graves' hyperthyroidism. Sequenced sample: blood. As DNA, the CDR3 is TGCAGTGCTAGAGTCCCGTTGAACACCGGGGAGCTGTTTTTT. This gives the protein CSARVPLNTGELFF.